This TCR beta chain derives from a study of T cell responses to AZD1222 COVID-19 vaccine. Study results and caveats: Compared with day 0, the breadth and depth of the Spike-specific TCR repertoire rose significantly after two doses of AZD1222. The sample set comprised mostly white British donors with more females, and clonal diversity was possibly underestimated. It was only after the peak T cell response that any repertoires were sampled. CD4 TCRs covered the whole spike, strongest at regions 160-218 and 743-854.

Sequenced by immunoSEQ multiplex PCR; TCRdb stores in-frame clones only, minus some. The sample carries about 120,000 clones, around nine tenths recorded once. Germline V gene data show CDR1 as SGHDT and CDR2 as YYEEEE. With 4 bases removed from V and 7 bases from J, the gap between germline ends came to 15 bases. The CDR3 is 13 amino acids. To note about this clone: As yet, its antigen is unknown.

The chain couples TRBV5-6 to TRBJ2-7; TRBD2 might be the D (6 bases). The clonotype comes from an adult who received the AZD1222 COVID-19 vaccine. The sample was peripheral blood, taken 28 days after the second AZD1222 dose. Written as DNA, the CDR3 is TGTGCCAGCAGCGGGGACTTCCCTCCGGAGCAGTACTTC. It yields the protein CASSGDFPPEQYF.